Sequencing of this TCR beta chain was carried out in a study of blood T cells in healthy people across ages. General observations from the study: Compared with aged donors, long-lived donors showed fewer expanded clones, suggesting selection. Older individuals had lower TCR beta diversity per million T cells (the decline was roughly linear).

The CDR3 has 15 residues. The germline V gene has CDR1 DFQATT and CDR2 SNEGSKA (reference sequence). Trimming took 6 bases from V and 0 from J, leaving 16 bases between them. Staff drew 9 to 10 milliliters of peripheral blood from each donor. The amount of total RNA extracted per sample was at least 6 micrograms. The sample holds many counts of this clonotype. Its antigen is not identified. The second PCR ran about 6 to 12 cycles with a sample-barcoded 5' primer and J-beta primers. TCRdb used MiXCR to reprocess the 5' RACE reads, holding one entry per CDR3 protein. The sample lists around 2 million distinct CDR3 sequences, approximately 40% occurring once.

Sequenced material: blood. The TCR comes from a human donor in good health. This chain joins TRBV20-1 and TRBJ2-3; D ambiguous. The CDR3 coding sequence is TGCAGTGCCTACCCCCCAGTAGGTAGCACAGATACGCAGTATTTT. This encodes CSAYPPVGSTDTQYF.